This TCR beta chain originates from a study of response to subunit inactivated influenza vaccine. Study observations and caveats: It was the authors' suggestion that each seasonal influenza vaccination recruits few new T cells.

TCRdb analysed the RT-PCR reads with MiXCR anew, one entry per CDR3 protein. The sample consists of around 750,000 distinct CDR3 sequences, 21% of them appearing once. This clonotype was detected ten times or more. Its antigen is not identified. Germline V CDR1 and CDR2: SGHTA, FQGNSA. The CDR3 covers 15 residues. Trimming cost V 5 bases and J 5 bases; bases outside gene matches: 7. This TCR derives from a man aged 50 to 59 who received an inactivated influenza vaccine. The source was PBMCs from blood, collected roughly 5 days after vaccination. This chain connects TRBV7-2 to TRBJ2-2; 8 bases map to TRBD1. CDR3 sequence reads: CASSLDRARTGELFF. The CDR3 DNA follows: TGTGCCAGCAGCCTGGACAGGGCGCGGACCGGGGAGCTGTTTTTT.